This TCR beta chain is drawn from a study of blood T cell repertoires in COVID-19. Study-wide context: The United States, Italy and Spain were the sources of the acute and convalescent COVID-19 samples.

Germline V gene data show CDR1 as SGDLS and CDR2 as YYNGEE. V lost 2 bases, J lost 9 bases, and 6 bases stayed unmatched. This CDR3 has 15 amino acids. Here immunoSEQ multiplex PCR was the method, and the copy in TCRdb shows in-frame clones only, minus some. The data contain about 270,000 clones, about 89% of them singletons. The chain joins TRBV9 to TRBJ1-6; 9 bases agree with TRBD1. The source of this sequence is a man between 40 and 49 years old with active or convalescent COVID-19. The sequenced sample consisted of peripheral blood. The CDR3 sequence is CASSVGDRAASPLHF. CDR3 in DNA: TGTGCCAGCAGCGTCGGGGACAGGGCCGCTTCACCCCTCCACTTT.